The sequence of this T cell receptor (beta chain) was determined in a study of blood T cell repertoires in COVID-19. The V gene's germline CDR1 is KGHSH and CDR2 LQKENI. This CDR3 contains 13 residues. Trimming took 3 bases from V and 3 from J, leaving 8 bases between them. Assay used: immunoSEQ multiplex PCR; TCRdb lists only in-frame clones, some missing. The repertoire holds fewer than 250,000 clones, with roughly 86% as singletons. The TCR comes from a woman aged 55 to 70 who had recovered from COVID-19. Source material: peripheral blood. The rearrangement joins TRBV18 to TRBJ1-2; no reliable D call. The CDR3 DNA reads as TGTGCCAGCTCACCCCTTCGGGACTATGGCTACACCTTC. This codes for CASSPLRDYGYTF. The full variable domain, completed using reference TRBV18 and TRBJ1-2, is NAGVMQNPRHLVRRRGQEARLRCSPMKGHSHVYWYRQLPEEGLKFMVYLQKENIIDESGMPKERFSAEFPKEGPSILRIQQVVRGDSAAYFCASSPLRDYGYTFGSGTRLTVV.